This entry is about one T cell receptor beta chain. Original methodology: Amplification of reference gene primers provided the estimated nucleated cell counts. Sequencing was performed with immunoSEQ multiplex PCR; in TCRdb, only in-frame clones are kept and a portion is missing. V and J calls and clone size follow that table, whereas D and trimming were derived from the DNA. Among just over 650,000 clones listed, around 89% were seen once. The data stem from a study of blood T cell repertoires in COVID-19. Looking at the study overall: Acute-phase and convalescent COVID-19 samples originated in the United States, Italy and Spain. PBMCs, B-cell-depleted T cells, or T cells provided the cDNA or gDNA that made up the material.

The CDR3 is 17 residues long. Per germline, CDR1 SGHAT and CDR2 FQNNGV. The V gene end was trimmed by 1 base and the J gene end by 8 bases; junction bases not matched to a gene: 13. This clonotype was sampled from a woman between 18 and 30 years old with acute or convalescent COVID-19. The source material was peripheral blood. V is TRBV11-2 and J is TRBJ2-3; 9 bases line up with TRBD2. CDR3 in DNA: TGTGCCAGCAGCTTAGCACAGCGGGGGGCCCCTGGGTTTACGCAGTATTTT. This translates into CASSLAQRGAPGFTQYF.